This TCR beta chain was sequenced during a study of OX40 agonist ivuxolimab in advanced cancers. Study-wide background: Patients' therapy was ivuxolimab, an antibody that acts as an agonist of OX40 (CD134). The mean age was roughly 60 years, ranging from 23 to 79, with approximately 85% of participants male. Study-level findings and limits: Among expanded peripheral T cells, antigen specificity went undetermined. There was clonal expansion of CD4+ and CD8+ blood T cells by week 6 at 0.1 to 3.0 mg/kg.

Method: immunoSEQ multiplex PCR; TCRdb's copy keeps in-frame clones and lacks some. The table lists roughly 67,000 clones, about 92% of them singletons. With respect to this clone: Its antigen remains unknown.

This receptor was taken from an adult with an advanced solid tumor such as melanoma, head and neck, liver or kidney cancer. The sequenced sample was CD4+ or CD8+ T cells sorted from blood, obtained in a trial of the OX40 agonist ivuxolimab.

The CDR3 DNA follows: TGTGCCAGCAGTTTATCGTGGGGACGATCTGAAGCTTTCTTT. Translation gives CASSLSWGRSEAFF. The chain links TRBV25-1 to TRBJ1-1; tentatively, D is TRBD1 (5 bases). V shed 5 bases and J shed 6 bases, with 16 bases lying between them. Germline CDR1 reads MGHDK; CDR2 reads SYGVNS. CDR3 length: 14 residues. The complete variable domain, with remaining parts taken from reference TRBV25-1 and TRBJ1-1, reads EADIYQTPRYLVIGTGKKITLECSQTMGHDKMYWYQQDPGMELHLIHYSYGVNSTEKGDLSSESTVSRIRTEHFPLTLESARPSHTSQYLCASSLSWGRSEAFFGQGTRLTVV.